These 27 T cell receptor beta chains share one sample of origin, sequenced in a study of human T cells and chemical hapten exposure. TCRdb called the RACE reads again in MiXCR, with one record for every CDR3 protein. This table holds 350,000 to 400,000 distinct CDR3 sequences, 5% to 6.5% found once. The time point here: pre-sensitization, week 0. Treatment noted: therapeutic diphenylcyclopropenone sensitization with weekly scalp DPC. Here the sequenced sample was whole blood, taken in connection with sensitization to the hapten diphenylcyclopropenone (DPC). The receptors originated from a woman between 50 and 59 years old with alopecia areata. Some clones in this sample may be carry-over from other donors' samples.

The V call is TRBV27, the J call TRBJ1-2; D is possibly TRBD1 (5 bases). The CDR3 runs 13 residues. CDR1 and CDR2 from the germline V gene are MNHEY and SMNVEV (reference sequence). V gave up 10 bases and J gave up 4 bases, with 16 bases separating them. CDR3 protein: CATKGLSPYGYTF. The CDR3 DNA reads TGTGCCACAAAGGGGCTCAGTCCCTATGGCTACACCTTC.

This clonotype has a count of ten or more. The chain couples TRBV7-2 to TRBJ2-6; 13 positions match TRBD2. J was trimmed by 0 bases and V by 5 bases; bases with no gene match: 7. From germline, CDR1 is SGHTA and CDR2 FQGNSA. This CDR3 has 19 amino acids. The DNA for the CDR3 is TGTGCCAGCAGCACCTGGACTAGCGGGGGCTCCTCTGGGGCCAACGTCCTGACTTTC. It specifies CASSTWTSGGSSGANVLTF.

In its sample, this clonotype was seen a few times. The chain carries TRBV6-1 and TRBJ1-5, with D perhaps matching TRBD1 (6 bases). Germline lookup yields CDR1 MNHNS and CDR2 SASEGT. Trimming shortened V by 3 bases and J by 4 bases, and 16 bases separated the two germline ends. The CDR3 runs to 16 residues. The CDR3 region is CASSDALRGFNQPQHF. CDR3 nucleotide sequence: TGTGCCAGCAGTGATGCGTTAAGGGGGTTTAATCAGCCCCAGCATTTT.

The chain joins TRBV7-2 to TRBJ2-1; 14 bases fit TRBD2. In germline, CDR1 is SGHTA, CDR2 FQGNSA. CDR3 size: 15 residues. J was trimmed by 9 bases and V by 5 bases; bases with no gene match: 6. The CDR3 nucleotides are TGTGCCAGCAGCCAGGGACTAGCGGGAGCTGTTGAGCAGTTCTTC. This gives the protein CASSQGLAGAVEQFF.

In its sample, this clonotype was seen many times. The chain carries TRBV5-5 and TRBJ2-3; 12 bases are a match to TRBD2. This CDR3 region has 15 residues. Losses at the gene ends were 6 bases for V and 4 bases for J; bases not matched to a gene: 6. Germline loops: CDR1 SGHKS, CDR2 YYEKEE (reference sequence). The CDR3 coding sequence is TGTGCCAGCACCCTAGCGGGGGGGCCCTCAGATACGCAGTATTTT. Its protein is CASTLAGGPSDTQYF. Complete variable domain (other parts from reference TRBV5-5 and TRBJ2-3): DAGVTQSPTHLIKTRGQQVTLRCSPISGHKSVSWYQQVLGQGPQFIFQYYEKEERGRGNFPDRFSARQFPNYSSELNVNALLLGDSALYLCASTLAGGPSDTQYFGPGTRLTVL.

This clonotype was found a few times. The chain has TRBV18 and TRBJ1-3; possibly TRBD1 for D (5 bases). The V gene lost 4 bases and the J gene lost 2 bases, with 12 bases spanning the gap. This CDR3 contains 15 residues. Germline CDR1 KGHSH, CDR2 LQKENI. CDR3 sequence (DNA): TGTGCCAGCTCACAACGCGAGGGACCTGGAAACACCATATATTTT. Its protein product is CASSQREGPGNTIYF.

This clonotype has a handful of counts. The J gene is TRBJ1-5, the V gene TRBV7-2; D remains ambiguous. The CDR3 has 13 residues. Germline values: CDR1 SGHTA, CDR2 FQGNSA. The V end lost 5 bases, the J end lost 5 bases, and 10 bases lay between the germline ends. CDR3 nucleotide sequence: TGTGCCAGCAGCACCCGGACTCATCAGCCCCAGCATTTT. Encoded protein: CASSTRTHQPQHF.

This clonotype was observed many times. The genes are TRBV7-9 and TRBJ1-2; 11 bases map to TRBD1. Per germline, CDR1 SEHNR and CDR2 FQNEAQ (reference sequence). With V trimmed by 5 bases and J by 5 bases, 7 bases remained unmatched. The CDR3 spans 15 residues. This chain's CDR3 is CASSRGTGGSYGYTF. The CDR3 DNA reads as TGTGCCAGCAGCCGGGGGACAGGGGGAAGTTATGGCTACACCTTC. Using reference TRBV7-9 and TRBJ1-2 for the parts outside the CDR3, the full variable domain is DTGVSQNPRHKITKRGQNVTFRCDPISEHNRLYWYRQTLGQGPEFLTYFQNEAQLEKSRLLSDRFSAERPKGSFSTLEIQRTEQGDSAMYLCASSRGTGGSYGYTFGSGTRLTVV.

This clonotype was seen a few times. This sequence joins TRBV6-1 and TRBJ1-5; possibly TRBD1 for D (5 bases). Germline assignment: CDR1 MNHNS and CDR2 SASEGT. The CDR3 has 16 amino acids. Trimming left V 4 bases short and J 6 bases short, with 19 bases between. CDR3 sequence (DNA): TGTGCCAGCAGTGGGACATCGTCAGGCGGGAGTCAGCCCCAGCATTTT. It yields the protein CASSGTSSGGSQPQHF.

This clonotype was seen ten or more times. This sequence joins TRBV4-3 and TRBJ1-5; no clear D. The CDR3 loop spans 15 amino acids. The V gene's germline CDR1 is LGHNA and CDR2 YSLEER. V lost 0 bases and J 5 bases, leaving 11 bases between the germline ends. The CDR3 region is CASSQDTGRDQPQHF. DNA for the CDR3: TGCGCCAGCAGCCAAGATACGGGGAGGGATCAGCCCCAGCATTTT.

This clonotype was counted at least ten times. V usage is TRBV20-1 and J usage is TRBJ2-4; TRBD2 matches 13 bases. There are 17 residues in the CDR3. CDR1 is DFQATT and CDR2 is SNEGSKA in the germline V gene (reference sequence). With V trimmed by 5 bases and J by 0 bases, 7 bases remained unmatched. The CDR3 loop reads CSAGPGLAGLAKNIQYF. DNA of the CDR3: TGCAGTGCTGGACCGGGACTAGCGGGATTAGCCAAAAACATTCAGTACTTC.

This clonotype was counted ten times or more. The genes are TRBV20-1 and TRBJ2-6, with no clear D. Germline assignment: CDR1 DFQATT and CDR2 SNEGSKA (reference sequence). The V end lost 1 base, the J end lost 4 bases, and 5 bases lay between the germline ends. The CDR3 spans 13 residues. The CDR3 region is CSARVGGANVLTF. CDR3 nucleotides: TGCAGTGCTAGAGTGGGCGGGGCCAACGTCCTGACTTTC.

There are a few counts of this clonotype. V gene TRBV27 combines with J gene TRBJ2-1, with 10 bases fitting TRBD2. Germline lookup yields CDR1 MNHEY and CDR2 SMNVEV (reference sequence). The V and J ends lost 6 bases and 6 bases, in that order; junction bases with no gene match: 5. The CDR3 loop spans 14 amino acids. CDR3 region: CASSISGGANEQFF. The CDR3 DNA sequence: TGTGCCAGCAGCATAAGCGGGGGGGCCAATGAGCAGTTCTTC.

The gene calls are TRBV20-1 and TRBJ2-3, with D tentatively TRBD2 (7 bases). The ends were cut back, 8 bases at V and 4 bases at J, with 16 bases in the middle. The CDR3 spans 13 residues. Germline V CDR1 and CDR2: DFQATT, SNEGSKA (reference sequence). The CDR3 reads CSFPQGRADTQYF. In DNA, the CDR3 is TGCAGTTTCCCCCAGGGGAGGGCAGATACGCAGTATTTT.

This clonotype occurred a few times. CDR3: CASSVQGIKTDTQYF. In DNA, the CDR3 is TGCGCCAGCAGCGTACAGGGAATCAAGACAGATACGCAGTATTTT. The chain has TRBV5-1 and TRBJ2-3; D is perhaps TRBD1 (6 bases). Germline V gene data show CDR1 as SGHRS and CDR2 as YFSETQ. Trimming took 4 bases from V and 3 from J, leaving 15 bases between them. This CDR3 region has 15 residues.

This clonotype was detected only a few times. V usage is TRBV9 and J usage is TRBJ2-2; 8 nucleotides match TRBD1. Trimming cost V 3 bases and J 6 bases; bases outside gene matches: 7. The germline gives CDR1 SGDLS, CDR2 YYNGEE. CDR3 length: 15 residues. The CDR3 spells CASSGGTGWSGELFF. The CDR3 nucleotides are TGTGCCAGCAGCGGAGGGACAGGTTGGTCCGGGGAGCTGTTTTTT.

This clonotype was counted only a few times. The J gene is TRBJ2-5, the V gene TRBV20-1; 8 nucleotides line up with TRBD1. The CDR3 extends over 12 amino acids. Germline assignment: CDR1 DFQATT and CDR2 SNEGSKA (reference sequence). As DNA, the CDR3 is TGCAAAGGGCAGGGGGCTGAAGAGACCCAGTACTTC. Translation gives CKGQGAEETQYF.

The sample holds a few counts of this clonotype. This chain connects TRBV29-1 to TRBJ2-1; possibly TRBD1 or TRBD2 for D (5 bases each). In germline, CDR1 is SQVTM, CDR2 ANQGSEA. Between the trimmed V and J ends, which lost 3 bases and 9 bases, there was a span of 18 bases. The CDR3 has 14 amino acids. CDR3 amino acids: CSVDGRPPGGEQFF. The DNA for the CDR3 is TGCAGCGTTGACGGCCGGCCTCCTGGGGGTGAGCAGTTCTTC.

The chain links TRBV6-5 to TRBJ2-3, with a tentative D call TRBD2 (5 bases). CDR3 size: 14 residues. The V and J ends lost 6 bases and 4 bases respectively, with 14 bases between them. From germline, CDR1 is MNHEY and CDR2 SVGAGI. CDR3 in DNA: TGTGCCAGCAGGCCTACTAGTTCTCCAGATACGCAGTATTTT. It codes for CASRPTSSPDTQYF.

This clonotype was observed many times. The rearrangement uses TRBV27 and TRBJ1-2, with TRBD1 as a possible D gene (5 bases). Trimming cost V 3 bases and J 5 bases, with 16 bases left between them. The CDR3 extends over 15 amino acids. Looked up from germline, CDR1 is MNHEY and CDR2 is SMNVEV (reference sequence). CDR3 in DNA: TGTGCCAGCAGTTTGAGCGGGGGGACCGCATATGGCTACACCTTC. Amino acid sequence: CASSLSGGTAYGYTF.

This clonotype was found a few times. The chain joins TRBV4-2 to TRBJ1-6; D is ambiguous. This CDR3 has 15 amino acids. V was cut by 2 bases and J by 9 bases, with 14 bases left in between. Germline V CDR1 and CDR2: LGHNA, YNFKEQ. In nucleotides, the CDR3 is TGTGCCAGCAGCCAAACTACTCAAGGTGGTTCACCCCTCCACTTT. It translates to CASSQTTQGGSPLHF.

This clonotype was observed many times. The CDR3 reads CASTPGATDTQYF. DNA of the CDR3: TGTGCCAGCACCCCGGGGGCAACAGATACGCAGTATTTT. The chain has TRBV12-3 or TRBV12-4 and TRBJ2-3; D is possibly TRBD1 or TRBD2 (6 bases each). Trimming shortened V by 7 bases and J by 3 bases, and 11 bases separated the two germline ends. The CDR3 consists of 13 residues.

This clonotype came up a few times. The chain has TRBV30 and TRBJ2-1, with 8 bases fitting TRBD2. CDR3 length: 14 residues. Per the germline V gene, CDR1 is GTSNPN and CDR2 is SVGIG (reference sequence). The J segment lost 10 bases and the V segment lost 0 bases, leaving 8 bases of the junction unmatched. CDR3 coding DNA: TGTGCCTGGAGTGTACGGGAGGGCCAGGAGGAGCAGTTCTTC. It yields the protein CAWSVREGQEEQFF.

This clonotype came up many times. The V gene is TRBV2, the J gene TRBJ1-1; no definite D call. Trimming shortened V by 6 bases and J by 1 base, and 9 bases separated the two germline ends. The CDR3 runs 13 residues. From germline, CDR1 is SNHLY and CDR2 FYNNEI. The CDR3 spells CASRLEGNTEAFF. CDR3 coding DNA: TGTGCCAGCAGATTAGAAGGGAACACTGAAGCTTTCTTT.

This clonotype has at least ten counts. The chain has TRBV6-2 or TRBV6-3 and TRBJ2-1, with unresolved D. This CDR3 spans 11 amino acids. V was trimmed by 6 bases and J by 7 bases, leaving 7 bases between them. CDR1 and CDR2 from the germline V gene are MNHEY and SVGEGT. This chain's CDR3 is CASSQTNEQFF. The CDR3 DNA reads TGTGCCAGCAGCCAGACGAATGAGCAGTTCTTC.

This clonotype was recorded at least ten times. The chain is built from TRBV29-1 and TRBJ2-1; a weak D match, TRBD2 (6 bases). V lost 3 bases and J 4 bases, leaving 13 bases between the germline ends. The CDR3 sequence is 14 residues long. Germline CDR1 and CDR2: SQVTM and ANQGSEA. The CDR3 DNA reads TGCAGCGTTGACGGGAGCGGCCTGTACAATGAGCAGTTCTTC. The encoded protein is CSVDGSGLYNEQFF.

This clonotype was observed a handful of times. The CDR3 bases are TGCAGTGCGGGAGCGGGGACCGGGGAGCTGTTTTTT. Amino acids: CSAGAGTGELFF. The chain links TRBV20-1 to TRBJ2-2; 7 bases agree with TRBD2. Germline CDR1 DFQATT, CDR2 SNEGSKA (reference sequence). The CDR3 has 12 amino acids. V dropped 6 bases and J dropped 5; count of bases not matched to a gene: 3.